Below, one T cell receptor (beta chain) is given with its context. These data originate in a study of control samples from healthy donors and cancer patients. The CDR3 spans 19 residues. Germline CDR1 and CDR2: MDHEN and SYDVKM. Losses at the gene ends were 5 bases for V and 3 bases for J; bases not matched to a gene: 15. The protocol was immunoSEQ multiplex PCR, while the TCRdb copy is restricted to in-frame clones and leaves out a portion. The sample gives some 130,000 clones, roughly 90% of which show up once; approximately 2% is in the top ten. The rearrangement links TRBV28 to TRBJ1-6, with TRBD1 identical over 8 bases. The TCR was taken from a woman aged 50 to 65 in good health. The sample was blood. The CDR3 coding sequence is TGTGCCAGCAGTCCCTACGTCAGGACAGGGTCTTTCTATAATTCACCCCTCCACTTT. Translated: CASSPYVRTGSFYNSPLHF. Together with reference TRBV28 and TRBJ1-6, the CDR3 gives the full variable domain: DVKVTQSSRYLVKRTGEKVFLECVQDMDHENMFWYRQDPGLGLRLIYFSYDVKMKEKGDIPEGYSVSREKKERFSLILESASTNQTSMYLCASSPYVRTGSFYNSPLHFGNGTRLTVT.